The 29 T cell receptor beta chains below all came from one sample that was sequenced in a study of shared clonotypes between healthy human individuals. Produced via immunoSEQ multiplex PCR; TCRdb's table is partial and in-frame only. The sample lists about 710,000 clones; 55% to 85% were seen once. Sequenced sample: memory CD4+ T cells sorted from blood. Subset defined: CD45RA-negative fraction. The receptor set was obtained from a woman aged 30 to 39 in good health.

Comments on this clone: Other nucleotide sequences from this sample produce the same CDR3. The chain couples TRBV29-1 to TRBJ2-2; the match to TRBD1 covers 9 bases. The CDR3 is 13 residues long. Germline CDR1 is SQVTM and CDR2 is ANQGSEA. With V trimmed by 6 bases and J by 3 bases, 2 bases remained unmatched. The CDR3 loop is CSVDRGHTGELFF. The CDR3 DNA reads as TGCAGCGTGGACAGGGGACACACCGGGGAGCTGTTTTTT.

V gene TRBV19 combines with J gene TRBJ1-5; tentative D call: TRBD1 (6 bases). CDR1 is LNHDA and CDR2 is SQIVND in the germline V gene (reference sequence). The CDR3 sequence is 15 residues long. V gave up 1 base and J gave up 11 bases, with 18 bases separating them. This chain's CDR3 is CASSIGGGRVGAQHF. The CDR3 DNA reads as TGTGCCAGTAGTATAGGTGGGGGCCGGGTAGGGGCCCAGCATTTT.

This clone was detected only once. The chain joins TRBV5-1 to TRBJ1-6, with TRBD1 matching over 7 bases. This CDR3 contains 15 residues. Trimming at V came to 2 bases and at J to 14 bases, leaving 13 bases not matched to a gene. The germline V gene encodes CDR1 SGHRS and CDR2 YFSETQ. For the CDR3, the DNA is TGCGCCAGCAGCTTATCCGACAGGGATCGGTCGGCCCTCCACTTT. It specifies CASSLSDRDRSALHF.

This chain uses TRBV28 with TRBJ1-4; no clear D gene. V was trimmed by 6 bases and J by 3 bases, leaving 17 bases between them. Germline lookup yields CDR1 MDHEN and CDR2 SYDVKM. CDR3 length equals 16 residues. The chain's CDR3 is CASSRGSGISNEKLFF. The CDR3 nucleotides are TGTGCCAGCAGCCGAGGTAGTGGGATTTCTAATGAAAAACTGTTTTTT.

This clone was seen only once. V gene TRBV5-1 combines with J gene TRBJ2-5; D may be TRBD1 (6 bases). V was trimmed by 4 bases and J by 5 bases, leaving 18 bases between them. The V gene's germline CDR1 is SGHRS and CDR2 YFSETQ. The CDR3 runs to 15 residues. In DNA form, the CDR3 reads TGCGCCAGCAGCAGGCTACGACAGGTTGGGGAGACCCAGTACTTC. This encodes CASSRLRQVGETQYF.

The chain joins TRBV6-4 to TRBJ1-4; D call uncertain. Germline values: CDR1 MRHNA, CDR2 SNTAGT. The CDR3 consists of 14 residues. Trimming cost V 4 bases and J 0 bases, with 6 bases left between them. CDR3 loop: CASSASSTNEKLFF. CDR3 in DNA: TGTGCCAGCAGTGCATCATCAACTAATGAAAAACTGTTTTTT.

In nucleotides, the CDR3 is TGTGCCAGCAGCCCGCGGGACGGCTATGGCTACACCTTC. Protein: CASSPRDGYGYTF. This chain joins TRBV11-3 and TRBJ1-2; weak D call: TRBD1 (5 bases). V shed 5 bases and J shed 4 bases, with 11 bases lying between them. The germline V gene has CDR1 SGHNT and CDR2 YENEEA. The CDR3 runs 13 residues.

This sequence joins TRBV6-5 and TRBJ2-5; no reliable D call. CDR1 MNHEY and CDR2 SVGAGI come from the germline V gene. V lost 5 bases to trimming and J lost 5 bases, with 9 bases between them. This CDR3 is 12 amino acids long. Here the CDR3 reads CASSDTRETQYF. CDR3 sequence (DNA): TGTGCCAGCAGTGATACACGCGAGACCCAGTACTTC.

This clone was picked up one time. V and J are TRBV4-2 and TRBJ2-2, with TRBD2 matching over 9 bases. The CDR3 totals 16 residues. Germline V CDR1 and CDR2: LGHNA, YNFKEQ. V shed 5 bases, J shed 5 bases, and the junction held 9 bases outside the gene matches. The chain's CDR3 is CASSLKLAGFTGELFF. CDR3 in DNA: TGTGCCAGCAGCTTGAAACTAGCGGGTTTTACCGGGGAGCTGTTTTTT.

The chain combines TRBV28 with TRBJ1-2; the D gene is possibly TRBD1 (5 bases). The CDR3 runs to 13 residues. V was cut by 3 bases and J by 5 bases, with 10 bases left in between. The germline gives CDR1 MDHEN, CDR2 SYDVKM. The CDR3 here is CASSFSRQYGYTF. CDR3 in DNA: TGTGCCAGCAGTTTTTCCCGACAGTATGGCTACACCTTC.

In its sample, this clone was seen once. The gene calls are TRBV7-9 and TRBJ1-4; TRBD1 agrees at 7 bases. This CDR3 contains 14 residues. The germline V gene has CDR1 SEHNR and CDR2 FQNEAQ (reference sequence). Trimming cost V 5 bases and J 3 bases; bases outside gene matches: 3. This CDR3 reads CASSPGQANEKLFF. CDR3 nucleotide sequence: TGTGCCAGCAGCCCCGGACAGGCTAATGAAAAACTGTTTTTT. The whole variable domain, filled in from reference TRBV7-9 and TRBJ1-4, reads DTGVSQNPRHKITKRGQNVTFRCDPISEHNRLYWYRQTLGQGPEFLTYFQNEAQLEKSRLLSDRFSAERPKGSFSTLEIQRTEQGDSAMYLCASSPGQANEKLFFGSGTQLSVL.

The rearrangement joins TRBV4-1 to TRBJ2-3; 8 bases align to TRBD1. The CDR3 runs 15 residues. The junction had 11 bases not matched to a gene; V was cut back by 6 bases and J by 6 bases. CDR1 MGHRA and CDR2 YSYEKL come from the germline V gene. The CDR3 loop reads CASRTPGQGKDTQYF. As DNA, the CDR3 is TGCGCCAGCAGGACACCTGGACAGGGAAAGGATACGCAGTATTTT.

This chain links TRBV7-9 with TRBJ1-2; possible D gene TRBD1, 5 bases. CDR1 is SEHNR and CDR2 is FQNEAQ in the germline V gene (reference sequence). Trimming removed 2 bases at V and 2 bases at J, with 9 bases between. This CDR3 region has 14 residues. Here the CDR3 DNA reads TGTGCCAGCAGCTTATCAGAGGGGAACTATGGCTACACCTTC. Translating it yields CASSLSEGNYGYTF.

V is TRBV5-4 and J is TRBJ2-7; 10 positions match TRBD1. The ends lost 5 bases at V and 6 bases at J; junction bases unmatched: 11. This CDR3 comprises 15 residues. Germline values: CDR1 SGHNT, CDR2 YYREEE (reference sequence). The CDR3 region is CASRKSGQGGGEQYF. The CDR3 DNA follows: TGTGCCAGCAGGAAAAGTGGACAGGGGGGAGGCGAGCAGTACTTC. Based on the CDR3 plus reference TRBV5-4 and TRBJ2-7, the full variable domain is ETGVTQSPTHLIKTRGQQVTLRCSSQSGHNTVSWYQQALGQGPQFIFQYYREEENGRGNFPPRFSGLQFPNYSSELNVNALELDDSALYLCASRKSGQGGGEQYFGPGTRLTVT.

V and J are TRBV18 and TRBJ1-5, with D uncertain. The CDR3 is 15 residues long. V dropped 1 base and J dropped 3 bases, with 10 bases sitting between them. Germline-derived CDR1 and CDR2 are KGHSH and LQKENI. Here the CDR3 DNA reads TGTGCCAGCTCACCACAGGGAGATAACAATCAGCCCCAGCATTTT. Amino acids: CASSPQGDNNQPQHF.

The rearrangement uses TRBV7-2 and TRBJ2-5; D possibly corresponds to TRBD1 (6 bases). The CDR3 is 12 residues long. CDR1 is SGHTA, CDR2 FQGNSA, per germline. The V and J ends lost 2 bases and 5 bases respectively, with 6 bases between them. This chain's CDR3 is CASSLQGETQYF. The DNA for the CDR3 is TGTGCCAGCAGCTTACAGGGGGAGACCCAGTACTTC.

This clone was found a few times. This chain uses TRBV29-1 with TRBJ2-3; D may be TRBD2 (6 bases). Trimming removed 1 base at V and 4 bases at J, with 9 bases between. Looked up from germline, CDR1 is SQVTM and CDR2 is ANQGSEA. This CDR3 spans 13 amino acids. In DNA form, the CDR3 reads TGCAGCGTTGAAGGTAGACTAGCAGATACGCAGTATTTT. Translation: CSVEGRLADTQYF.

The V call is TRBV27, the J call TRBJ2-5, with D possibly matching TRBD2 (5 bases). CDR1 and CDR2 from the germline V gene are MNHEY and SMNVEV (reference sequence). This CDR3 is 18 amino acids long. The ends were cut back, 1 base at V and 0 bases at J, with 18 bases in the middle. For the CDR3, the DNA is TGTGCCAGCAGTTTATTCTCCGTTCGAGGGCAAAACCAAGAGACCCAGTACTTC. Translation gives CASSLFSVRGQNQETQYF.

The chain employs TRBV18 and TRBJ2-1, with D unresolved. This CDR3 region has 13 residues. V lost 6 bases, J lost 15 bases, and 21 bases lay in between. The germline V gene encodes CDR1 KGHSH and CDR2 LQKENI. CDR3 nucleotide sequence: TGTGCCAGCTCCCCGGAAGATGCGGACCGCGCGTTCTTC. It encodes CASSPEDADRAFF.

The chain links TRBV28 to TRBJ2-3; tentatively, D is TRBD1 or TRBD2 (5 bases each). This CDR3 is 14 amino acids long. The V gene lost 3 bases and the J gene lost 0 bases, with 7 bases spanning the gap. Germline V CDR1 and CDR2: MDHEN, SYDVKM. The CDR3 DNA is TGTGCCAGCAGTTTCTGGGACAGCACAGATACGCAGTATTTT. Encoded protein: CASSFWDSTDTQYF.

The chain joins TRBV28 to TRBJ1-1, with D possibly being TRBD1 (5 bases). The CDR3 totals 15 residues. Trimming shortened V by 10 bases and J by 1 base, and 19 bases separated the two germline ends. CDR1 is MDHEN and CDR2 is SYDVKM in the germline V gene. CDR3 nucleotides: TGTGCCACCACAGGCGCGAGGCCGGCGAACACTGAAGCTTTCTTT. Protein product: CATTGARPANTEAFF. Filled out from reference TRBV28 and TRBJ1-1, the complete variable domain reads DVKVTQSSRYLVKRTGEKVFLECVQDMDHENMFWYRQDPGLGLRLIYFSYDVKMKEKGDIPEGYSVSREKKERFSLILESASTNQTSMYLCATTGARPANTEAFFGQGTRLTVV.

The genes are TRBV15 and TRBJ2-1; unclear D gene. Germline CDR1 is LNHNV and CDR2 is YYDKDF (reference sequence). The length of the CDR3 is 13 residues. Trimming took off 1 base at V and 4 bases at J, with 5 bases between the two ends. The CDR3 DNA reads TGTGCCACCAGCAGAGTGGTTTACAATGAGCAGTTCTTC. Protein: CATSRVVYNEQFF.

This clone appeared once. The chain joins TRBV5-1 to TRBJ2-7; 10 bases are shared with TRBD1. V trimming: 1 base; J trimming: 1 base; junction bases outside the gene matches: 5. Germline CDR1 is SGHRS and CDR2 is YFSETQ. The CDR3 has 16 residues. The CDR3, as DNA: TGCGCCAGCAGCTTGAACCCGGGACAGGGGTCCTACGAGCAGTACTTC. It specifies CASSLNPGQGSYEQYF.

This clone was counted only a few times. The rearrangement uses TRBV5-6 and TRBJ2-1, with D perhaps assigned TRBD1 or TRBD2 (5 bases each). The CDR3 consists of 14 residues. Between the trimmed V and J ends, which lost 4 bases and 9 bases, there was a span of 17 bases. The germline V gene has CDR1 SGHDT and CDR2 YYEEEE. The chain's CDR3 is CASSPGSMRGEQFF. The DNA of the CDR3 is TGTGCCAGCAGCCCCGGGTCCATGAGGGGTGAGCAGTTCTTC.

This chain connects TRBV19 to TRBJ1-2; D uncertain. V was clipped by 3 bases and J by 7 bases, with 21 bases between them. The CDR3 sequence is 16 residues long. The germline gives CDR1 LNHDA, CDR2 SQIVND (reference sequence). The CDR3 bases are TGTGCCAGTAGTATGCAAATGAAGACAATGATTGGTGGCTACACCTTC. Its translation is CASSMQMKTMIGGYTF.

The chain has TRBV7-9 and TRBJ2-3, with D maybe TRBD1 (7 bases). V lost 4 bases and J lost 0, with 17 bases in between. Looked up from germline, CDR1 is SEHNR and CDR2 is FQNEAQ (reference sequence). The CDR3 sequence is 17 residues long. The CDR3, as DNA: TGTGCCAGCAGCTCAGTAACGACAGGGACTAGCACAGATACGCAGTATTTT. This translates into CASSSVTTGTSTDTQYF.

A note on this clone: Other DNA sequences from this sample encode an identical CDR3 as well. The chain employs TRBV30 and TRBJ2-7, with D perhaps matching TRBD2 (5 bases). The germline V and J ends were trimmed by 2 bases and 3 bases, with 8 bases remaining between them. The CDR3 is made up of 12 amino acids. Germline-derived CDR1 and CDR2 are GTSNPN and SVGIG (reference sequence). DNA for the CDR3: TGTGCCTGGAGTTTGGCGGGCTACGAGCAGTACTTC. Translation: CAWSLAGYEQYF.

This chain uses TRBV25-1 with TRBJ2-7, with 11 bases fitting TRBD2. V lost 4 bases to trimming and J lost 0 bases; unmatched junction nucleotides: 2. CDR3 size: 15 residues. Per germline, CDR1 MGHDK and CDR2 SYGVNS. As DNA, the CDR3 is TGTGCCAGCAGTGGTGGGACTAGCGGCTCCTACGAGCAGTACTTC. It translates to CASSGGTSGSYEQYF.

This chain connects TRBV5-6 to TRBJ2-1, with 12 bases that match TRBD2. The CDR3 runs 16 residues. Germline trimming cut 3 bases from V and 8 bases from J; bases unmatched to any gene: 9. Per the germline V gene, CDR1 is SGHDT and CDR2 is YYEEEE. CDR3 sequence reads: CASSYWTSGIMYEQFF. The CDR3 DNA sequence: TGTGCCAGCAGCTATTGGACTAGCGGGATCATGTATGAGCAGTTCTTC.